The 17 T cell receptor beta chains below were found in one sample sequenced in a study of blood T cell repertoires in COVID-19. Generated by immunoSEQ multiplex PCR, the TCRdb table keeps only in-frame clones and is missing some. The repertoire holds approximately 200,000 clones, with about 86% as singletons. What was sequenced was peripheral blood. The receptors originated from a man in his fifties or sixties who had recovered from COVID-19.

The CDR3 nucleotides are TGCGCCGTCCGGGAAGGCCCAAACACTGAAGCTTTCTTT. Translated: CAVREGPNTEAFF. V gene TRBV5-1 combines with J gene TRBJ1-1, with unresolved D. The length of the CDR3 is 13 residues. Germline lookup yields CDR1 SGHRS and CDR2 YFSETQ. Trimming cost V 10 bases and J 2 bases, with 15 bases left between them.

This clone was counted a single time. The chain joins TRBV6-5 to TRBJ1-2, with 7 bases that match TRBD1. The CDR3 totals 14 residues. Germline values: CDR1 MNHEY, CDR2 SVGAGI. The ends lost 6 bases at V and 3 bases at J; junction bases unmatched: 7. The CDR3 nucleotides are TGTGCCAGCAGATTACAGGGGTTCGACTATGGCTACACCTTC. Protein product: CASRLQGFDYGYTF.

The V and J genes are TRBV30 and TRBJ1-1; 8 positions match TRBD1. Looked up from germline, CDR1 is GTSNPN and CDR2 is SVGIG (reference sequence). The CDR3 has 13 residues. With 1 base clipped from V and 3 bases from J, the junction kept 1 base outside the gene matches. CDR3 DNA sequence: TGTGCCTGGAGTGGGACAGGGTACACTGAAGCTTTCTTT. This translates into CAWSGTGYTEAFF.

CDR3 nucleotide sequence: TGTGCCAGCAGTACGGGACAGGGGACCCAAAACATTCAGTACTTC. Amino acids: CASSTGQGTQNIQYF. The chain uses TRBV28 and TRBJ2-4, with 10 bases aligning to TRBD1. The CDR3 is 15 amino acids. J was trimmed by 5 bases and V by 5 bases; bases with no gene match: 6. CDR1 is MDHEN, CDR2 SYDVKM, per germline. Drawing the rest from reference TRBV28 and TRBJ2-4, the complete variable domain is DVKVTQSSRYLVKRTGEKVFLECVQDMDHENMFWYRQDPGLGLRLIYFSYDVKMKEKGDIPEGYSVSREKKERFSLILESASTNQTSMYLCASSTGQGTQNIQYFGAGTRLSVL.

V and J are TRBV19 and TRBJ2-1; D is possibly TRBD2 (7 bases). This CDR3 region has 15 residues. Germline CDR1 is LNHDA and CDR2 is SQIVND (reference sequence). The V gene lost 4 bases and the J gene lost 7 bases, with 17 bases spanning the gap. The CDR3 DNA sequence: TGTGCCAGTAGTAGGGGGGGCAGTTCTTGGAATGAGCAGTTCTTC. Protein: CASSRGGSSWNEQFF. Looking up the rest from reference TRBV19 and TRBJ2-1 gives the full variable domain: DGGITQSPKYLFRKEGQNVTLSCEQNLNHDAMYWYRQDPGQGLRLIYYSQIVNDFQKGDIAEGYSVSREKKESFPLTVTSAQKNPTAFYLCASSRGGSSWNEQFFGPGTRLTVL.

CDR3 coding DNA: TGTGCCAGCAGCCGTACTAGCGGACCCACAGATACGCAGTATTTT. It is translated as CASSRTSGPTDTQYF. This chain links TRBV3-1 (or the pseudogene TRBV3-2) with TRBJ2-3; 8 positions match TRBD2. Germline V gene data show CDR1 as LGHDT and CDR2 as YNNKEL (reference sequence). V lost 4 bases to trimming and J lost 2 bases; unmatched junction nucleotides: 5. This CDR3 spans 15 amino acids.

The chain joins TRBV6-4 to TRBJ2-7; D ambiguous. Germline lookup yields CDR1 MRHNA and CDR2 SNTAGT. The CDR3 has 15 residues. Trimming removed 2 bases at V and 2 bases at J, with 13 bases between. The CDR3 sequence: CASSDILKPPYEQYF. CDR3 in DNA: TGTGCCAGCAGTGACATACTAAAACCCCCCTACGAGCAGTACTTC.

V and J are TRBV6-1 and TRBJ1-1; TRBD1 matches at 7 bases. The ends lost 0 bases at V and 4 bases at J; junction bases unmatched: 8. CDR1 and CDR2 from the germline V gene are MNHNS and SASEGT. CDR3 length: 16 amino acids. CDR3 region: CASSEAATGWVTEAFF. The DNA of the CDR3 is TGTGCCAGCAGTGAAGCCGCGACAGGGTGGGTCACTGAAGCTTTCTTT.

This chain uses TRBV6-5 with TRBJ1-5, with a tentative D call TRBD1 (5 bases). Deletions cut 0 bases from V and 6 bases from J, with 6 bases between. Germline V CDR1 and CDR2: MNHEY, SVGAGI. This CDR3 contains 13 residues. The CDR3 region has the DNA TGTGCCAGCAGTTACTCAAGGGGTCAGCCCCAGCATTTT. Amino acid sequence: CASSYSRGQPQHF.

The chain links TRBV4-1 to TRBJ1-1, with D maybe TRBD1 (6 bases). Trimming left V 4 bases short and J 6 bases short, with 12 bases between. The germline gives CDR1 MGHRA, CDR2 YSYEKL. CDR3 length equals 13 residues. CDR3 sequence: CASSPLRGSEAFF. CDR3 DNA sequence: TGCGCCAGCAGCCCCCTCAGGGGCTCTGAAGCTTTCTTT.

V usage is TRBV7-9 and J usage is TRBJ2-3, with 7 bases aligning to TRBD2. The ends lost 2 bases at V and 3 bases at J; junction bases unmatched: 8. The CDR3 is made up of 16 amino acids. Per the germline V gene, CDR1 is SEHNR and CDR2 is FQNEAQ (reference sequence). The CDR3 here is CASSLFGGGETDTQYF. CDR3 coding DNA: TGTGCCAGCAGCTTATTTGGCGGGGGTGAGACAGATACGCAGTATTTT. The full variable domain, in which reference TRBV7-9 and TRBJ2-3 provide the parts outside the CDR3, is DTGVSQNPRHKITKRGQNVTFRCDPISEHNRLYWYRQTLGQGPEFLTYFQNEAQLEKSRLLSDRFSAERPKGSFSTLEIQRTEQGDSAMYLCASSLFGGGETDTQYFGPGTRLTVL.

This chain uses TRBV10-3 with TRBJ1-4; D might be TRBD1 (6 bases). Germline values: CDR1 ENHRY, CDR2 SYGVKD. The V gene lost 10 bases and the J gene lost 4 bases, with 16 bases spanning the gap. The CDR3 runs to 14 residues. This CDR3 reads CATGEGQGNEKLFF. CDR3 bases: TGTGCCACAGGAGAGGGACAAGGTAATGAAAAACTGTTTTTT.

This clone appeared once. The rearrangement uses TRBV4-2 and TRBJ1-4, with D perhaps matching TRBD1 (6 bases). Trimming took off 2 bases at V and 0 bases at J, with 13 bases between the two ends. This CDR3 is built from 17 residues. CDR1 LGHNA and CDR2 YNFKEQ come from the germline V gene. The CDR3 coding sequence is TGTGCCAGCAGCCAAAGAGCAGGGGTTGCAACTAATGAAAAACTGTTTTTT. Translated, it gives CASSQRAGVATNEKLFF.

The chain couples TRBV7-9 to TRBJ1-2; D is uncertain. Germline CDR1 SEHNR, CDR2 FQNEAQ (reference sequence). The CDR3 extends over 11 amino acids. V lost 5 bases and J lost 7, with 8 bases in between. In nucleotides, the CDR3 is TGTGCCAGCAGCACCATAGTTGGCTACACCTTC. It specifies CASSTIVGYTF.

The chain combines TRBV5-4 with TRBJ2-2, with 12 bases that match TRBD2. CDR3 size: 16 residues. Per germline, CDR1 SGHNT and CDR2 YYREEE (reference sequence). The V gene end was trimmed by 2 bases and the J gene end by 5 bases; junction bases not matched to a gene: 4. DNA of the CDR3: TGTGCCAGCAGCTTACTAGCGGGAGGACGGACCGGGGAGCTGTTTTTT. The encoded protein is CASSLLAGGRTGELFF.

The chain carries TRBV6-4 and TRBJ2-3; 8 nucleotides line up with TRBD2. Germline V gene sequence: CDR1 MRHNA, CDR2 SNTAGT. V lost 4 bases to trimming and J lost 4 bases; unmatched junction nucleotides: 10. The CDR3 runs 16 residues. DNA of the CDR3: TGTGCCAGCAGTGCGATCGGGACTAGTTACCCAGATACGCAGTATTTT. Amino acid sequence: CASSAIGTSYPDTQYF.

CDR3 DNA sequence: TGTGCCAGCAGTTTCAGGGGGAGGTCAGAGACCCAGTACTTC. Protein: CASSFRGRSETQYF. The gene calls are TRBV27 and TRBJ2-5; D may be TRBD1 (7 bases). Germline CDR1 reads MNHEY; CDR2 reads SMNVEV (reference sequence). Deletions cut 3 bases from V and 4 bases from J, with 12 bases between. This CDR3 has 14 amino acids.